The following is a TCR beta chain sequence with its context. CDR1 is SEHNR, CDR2 FQNEAQ, per germline (reference sequence). This CDR3 has 14 amino acids. V was shortened by 1 base and J by 8 bases, with 12 bases between the two germline ends. This entry belongs to a study of shared clonotypes between healthy human individuals. Clones were sequenced by immunoSEQ multiplex PCR, and TCRdb holds only the in-frame ones, with some missing. The sample lists some 2,500,000 clones, under 95% occurring once. The material sequenced was naive CD4+ T cells from PBMCs. Stated subset: CD45RA+ positively selected. The clonotype comes from a man younger than 35 in good health. Some clones in this sample may be carry-over from other donors' samples. The rearrangement uses TRBV7-9 and TRBJ2-4; D tentatively fits TRBD1 or TRBD2 (5 bases each). CDR3 DNA sequence: TGTGCCAGCAGCTTAGGGACATCCGGGGACATTCAGTACTTC. Residues: CASSLGTSGDIQYF.